The rows below give T cell receptor beta chains drawn from one sample of a study of cytomegalovirus exposure and HLA in healthy donors. The repertoire was sequenced with immunoSEQ multiplex PCR; TCRdb's copy has only in-frame clones and lacks some. Here the sample table reports under 200,000 clones. Sequences were obtained from PBMCs. All receptors derive from a man aged 25-45 years in good health and CMV-seronegative. Both conserved end residues are part of each CDR3. Each record gives: J gene, V gene, D gene, CDR3 protein, CDR3 DNA. A D gene is named only where the DNA matches it firmly.

TRBJ2-1,TRBV4-2,TRBD2,CASSQDRASGGITREQFF,TGTGCCAGCAGCCAAGATCGGGCTAGCGGGGGGATCACAAGGGAGCAGTTCTTC
TRBJ1-1,TRBV2,-,CASWGGDTEAFF,TGTGCCAGCTGGGGGGGGGACACTGAAGCTTTCTTT
TRBJ1-5,TRBV28,-,CASSLFQGLIGNQPQHF,TGTGCCAGCAGTTTATTCCAGGGATTAATCGGCAATCAGCCCCAGCATTTT
TRBJ1-1,TRBV7-8,-,CASSSWVGGLEGTEAFF,TGTGCCAGCAGCTCCTGGGTCGGGGGGCTCGAGGGGACTGAAGCTTTCTTT
TRBJ2-7,TRBV19,TRBD2,CASSRSSGRAWRNEQYF,TGTGCCAGTAGTAGATCTAGCGGGAGGGCCTGGCGGAACGAGCAGTACTTC
TRBJ2-5,TRBV6-5,-,CASTQNGFLETQYF,TGTGCCAGCACTCAAAATGGCTTCTTAGAGACCCAGTACTTC
TRBJ2-3,TRBV19,-,CASSSRRQPNTDTQYF,TGTGCCAGTAGCTCCAGAAGACAGCCTAACACAGATACGCAGTATTTT
TRBJ1-2,TRBV5-6,-,CASSLERQSYGYTF,TGTGCCAGCAGCTTGGAGCGACAGTCCTATGGCTACACCTTC
TRBJ1-1,TRBV27,TRBD1,CASWGQGDTEAFF,TGTGCCAGCTGGGGACAGGGGGACACTGAAGCTTTCTTT
TRBJ1-1,TRBV6-6,-,CASSLTRDTEAFF,TGTGCCAGCAGTCTCACTCGGGACACTGAAGCTTTCTTT
TRBJ1-4,TRBV19,-,CASSITWGGEKLFF,TGTGCCAGTAGTATTACGTGGGGCGGTGAAAAACTGTTTTTT
TRBJ1-4,TRBV4-3,TRBD1,CASSQVYVGRGRGANEKLFF,TGCGCCAGCAGCCAAGTCTACGTGGGAAGGGGGCGAGGGGCTAATGAAAAACTGTTTTTT
TRBJ2-1,TRBV6-6,-,CASSYQDNEQFF,TGTGCCAGCAGTTACCAGGACAATGAGCAGTTCTTC
TRBJ2-7,TRBV2,-,CASSPDTPYEQYF,TGTGCCAGCAGCCCTGACACTCCCTACGAGCAGTACTTC
TRBJ1-3,TRBV11-2,-,CASTDREGTVPYSGNTIYF,TGTGCCAGCACCGACCGCGAGGGAACAGTCCCTTACTCTGGAAACACCATATATTTT
TRBJ2-7,TRBV5-6,-,CASSLVGRAEYF,TGTGCCAGCAGCTTGGTAGGCAGGGCGGAGTACTTC
TRBJ2-7,TRBV9,TRBD1,CASSVEGQGACEQYF,TGTGCCAGCAGCGTAGAGGGACAGGGGGCCTGCGAGCAGTACTTC
TRBJ2-7,TRBV28,TRBD2,CASSRPIAGALGEQYF,TGTGCCAGCAGCCGTCCCATAGCGGGAGCGCTCGGCGAGCAGTACTTC
TRBJ2-5,TRBV11-2,TRBD2,CASSSAGRAGGDETQYF,TGTGCCAGCAGCTCCGCGGGTCGAGCGGGGGGGGATGAGACCCAGTACTTC
TRBJ2-2,TRBV27,-,CASTRSRSTGELFF,TGTGCCAGCACGCGTTCTAGGTCCACCGGGGAGCTGTTTTTT
TRBJ1-2,TRBV7-2,-,CASSPGPDYGYTF,TGTGCCAGCAGCCCAGGGCCGGACTATGGCTACACCTTC
TRBJ1-2,TRBV4-2,TRBD1,CASSLPTGYEGYTF,TGTGCCAGCAGCCTCCCGACAGGGTATGAGGGCTACACCTTC
TRBJ2-2,TRBV14,TRBD2,CASSRRLAGAGTGELFF,TGTGCCAGCAGCCGAAGACTAGCGGGAGCTGGGACCGGGGAGCTGTTTTTT
TRBJ2-7,TRBV5-1,-,CASSGSLGVYEQYF,TGCGCCAGCAGCGGCAGTCTAGGGGTCTACGAGCAGTACTTC
TRBJ1-1,TRBV10-2,-,CASTLGLNTEAFF,TGCGCCAGCACTTTGGGACTAAACACTGAAGCTTTCTTT
TRBJ2-1,TRBV27,-,CASSLRQGGYEQFF,TGTGCCAGCAGTTTAAGGCAGGGGGGCTATGAGCAGTTCTTC
TRBJ2-5,TRBV4-1,-,CASSQYISQFGETQYF,TGCGCCAGCAGCCAGTACATAAGCCAATTCGGGGAGACCCAGTACTTC
TRBJ1-2,TRBV19,TRBD1,CASSTVLDRLSAGYTF,TGTGCCAGTAGTACCGTCTTGGACAGGCTCTCGGCGGGCTACACCTTC
TRBJ1-5,TRBV19,-,CASSYNRNQPQHF,TGTGCCAGTAGTTACAACCGCAATCAGCCCCAGCATTTT
TRBJ1-4,TRBV10-3,TRBD1,CAISPGQGGTNEKLFF,TGTGCCATCAGTCCGGGACAGGGGGGAACTAATGAAAAACTGTTTTTT
TRBJ1-5,TRBV6-6,-,CASTRRGNQPRHF,TGTGCCAGCACAAGACGCGGTAATCAGCCCCGGCATTTT
TRBJ1-2,TRBV19,TRBD1,CASSYSGTGNYGYTF,TGTGCCAGTAGTTACTCCGGGACAGGCAACTATGGCTACACCTTC
TRBJ1-5,TRBV19,TRBD1,CASSIGRGQWNQPQHF,TGTGCCAGTAGTATAGGAAGGGGGCAGTGGAATCAGCCCCAGCATTTT
TRBJ1-4,TRBV7-9,-,CASSFSGVYTNEKLFF,TGTGCCAGCAGCTTTTCCGGGGTGTACACTAATGAAAAACTGTTTTTT
TRBJ2-1,TRBV2,TRBD2,CAIGLAGVRRNEQFF,TGTGCCATCGGACTAGCGGGAGTAAGAAGGAATGAGCAGTTCTTC
TRBJ1-3,TRBV5-1,TRBD1,CASSPDRDGNTIYF,TGCGCCAGCAGTCCGGACAGGGATGGAAACACCATATATTTT
TRBJ2-1,TRBV5-1,-,CASSAGQMNEQFF,TGCGCCAGCAGCGCCGGACAGATGAATGAGCAGTTCTTC